The sequence of this TCR beta chain was determined in a study of spatial heterogeneity in lung cancer. This clonotype was counted only a few times. Its antigen is unknown. Study observations and caveats: At resection, ubiquitous expanded tumor TCRs appeared in blood more than at follow-up.

Germline lookup yields CDR1 SGHRS and CDR2 YFSETQ. The CDR3 runs 13 residues. The V gene end was trimmed by 5 bases and the J gene end by 3 bases; junction bases not matched to a gene: 4. Specified time point: blood at routine non-recurrence follow-up after resection. Whole RNA from tumor, nontumor lung or frozen PBMC was sequenced unsorted. Each TCR cDNA molecule carried a unique molecular identifier. One entry per CDR3 protein, called by TCRdb with MiXCR from the 5' RACE reads. The data contain about 120,000 distinct CDR3 sequences, more than 9% of them singletons. The sequence came from a male donor with early-stage non-small cell lung cancer. V is TRBV5-1 and J is TRBJ2-5; 7 bases align to TRBD1. The starting material was PBMCs, obtained at follow-up. The CDR3 nucleotides read TGCGCCAGCAGACCGGGGACAGAAGAGACCCAGTACTTC. Translated: CASRPGTEETQYF.